A single T cell receptor beta chain is shown here with its context. Its antigen is not yet known. Base qualities are missing; no much larger clone stands one base away. These data are taken from a study of shared clonotypes between healthy human individuals (dated by TCRdb to the early 2020s). About the investigation overall: Three men and a couple of women, aged 18 to 49 years, made up the cohort. Leukapheresis yielded between about 0.94 and 9 billion PBMCs per donor. For each donor, three plates each were used for CD4 naive and CD4 memory, two plates were used for CD8 naive, and one plate was used for CD8 memory. To estimate repertoire size and how much clonotypes are shared between individuals, the study performed deep sequencing of blood TCR repertoires from a handful of healthy adults. Libraries were prepared and TCR repertoires were sequenced by different laboratories using diverse techniques, in order to increase sequencing depth and limit assay-specific biases.

The donors were healthy, HIV-negative adults with no recently reported acute infections or vaccinations. Every donor was a Caucasian adult living in Nashville, Tennessee, USA. CD4+ T cells were enriched by magnetic negative selection; naive cells were then positively selected on CD45RA, and the negative fraction formed the memory subset. After blood collection by leukapheresis, PBMCs were isolated using Ficoll-Histopaque density gradient centrifugation and then cryopreserved in the vapor phase of liquid nitrogen. Analytical flow cytometry was used to check the purity and quantity of every magnetically sorted T cell population. Each sorted fraction had its genomic DNA isolated and then quantified by UV absorbance on a Nanodrop 2000c. Using the deep immunoSEQ assay, multiplex PCR amplified TCR CDR3 regions from genomic DNA. Genomic DNA extracted from each cell subset was distributed evenly over all wells of several immunoSEQ 96-well plates, and each plate served as one replicate. For sorted subsets, around 0.2 ug genomic DNA, equal to tens of thousands of T cell genomes, was loaded into each replicate PCR. Purified libraries were measured with a Qubit 3.0 fluorometer, size-checked on a Bioanalyzer 2100, and measured again with the KAPA Library Quantification kit. Every immunoSEQ 96-well plate was sequenced on a separate single-read 150-cycle Illumina NextSeq 550 flow cell. Processing in the source paper ran as follows. Because the immunoSEQ output included only junctional sequences and no quality scores, the filtering could not be the same as the filtering used for full-length reads. Sequences were annotated with PyIR, a Python wrapper for IgBLAST v1.9, using IMGT germline references to assign V/J genes and CDR3. Reads with weak V/J assignments (E-value above 1e-6), missing CDR3, stop codons, out-of-frame junctions, or ambiguous translated residues were removed. V3J clonotypes were defined as sequences sharing an identical inferred V gene, J gene, and CDR3 amino acid sequence. Percentage overlap between repertoires was calculated by dividing the number of shared unique clonotypes by the size of the smaller repertoire. RTK rarefaction, the Chao1 estimator, and Recon v2.1 estimates of unobserved clonotypes were used to assess repertoire richness. Generation probabilities for all TCRbeta clonotypes obtained by the gDNA method from several donors were computed using OLGA. TCRdb provides this immuneACCESS table in a form limited to in-frame rearrangements. Some clones are lacking; in checked studies, under half of them reflect an unresolved V gene, and why the rest are absent is not known. The V and J calls and clone size come from that table; D and trimming were worked out from the DNA. The sample includes millions of clones, with 85% to 95% observed a single time. The top ten constitute under 0.45% of the sample.

Summary of the overall study and its limitations: Rarefaction of sorted-subset datasets indicated incomplete sequencing despite the large sequencing depth. Based on pairwise subsampling, the degree of clonotype sharing among donors was expected to be affected by sequencing depth. Compared with non-shared clonotypes, the clonotypes found in all four sorted-subset donors had higher generation probabilities. Larger estimated clonotype richness was generally found for naive subsets than for memory subsets. The small number of donors limited the genetic and exposure-history diversity represented. Only blood was sampled, and tissue TCR repertoires likely differ from those in blood. Sharing across several donors was observed for 5% to 6.5% of naive CD4, about 3.2% of naive CD8, about 2.3% of memory CD4, and about 0.4% of memory CD8 clonotypes.

The cysteine opens and the phenylalanine closes a CDR3 of 12 amino acids. This entry keeps only the CDR3 DNA: 36 bases, framed from base 1. V drops 6 bases and J drops 7 bases, leaving 10 bases in between. Looking up the germline V gene yields CDR1 SNHLY and CDR2 FYNNEI. The rearrangement combines TRBV2 with TRBJ2-1, with no D gene named confidently. Sequencing was performed on naive CD4+ T cells from PBMCs. This sample's cell subset or site label indicates: CD45RA+ positively selected. The receptor's source is a young man in good health. Some clones in this sample may be carry-over from other donors' samples. The DNA sequence is given as TGTGCCAGCAGAGGGTCGGAGAATGAGCAGTTCTTC. Its translation is CASRGSENEQFF.